A selection of T cell receptor beta chains follows, all from one sample in a study of cytomegalovirus exposure and HLA in healthy donors. Clones were read by immunoSEQ multiplex PCR, and TCRdb kept only the in-frame ones, dropping some. The sample consists of over 100,000 clones, around 9% of them appearing once. Input material: PBMCs. These receptor sequences come from a woman between 40 and 55 years old in good health and CMV-seropositive. CDR3s include the opening cysteine and the closing phenylalanine or tryptophan. Each record gives: V gene, D gene, J gene, clone size, CDR3 protein, CDR3 DNA. D genes are given only for firm matches. The listing skips clone size in some rows; elsewhere it reads once, few, many or a size class.

V: TRBV5-1; D: NA; J: TRBJ1-1; size: NA; CDR3: CASSLSGGWGNTEAFF; DNA: TGCGCCAGCAGCTTGAGCGGGGGCTGGGGAAACACTGAAGCTTTCTTT
V: TRBV27; D: TRBD1; J: TRBJ2-5; size: NA; CDR3: CASSIRGRSQTQYF; DNA: TGTGCCAGCAGTATCAGGGGGCGCAGCCAGACCCAGTACTTC
V: TRBV7-9; D: NA; J: TRBJ1-5; size: few; CDR3: CASSLGQSNQPQHF; DNA: TGTGCCAGCAGCTTGGGGCAGAGCAATCAGCCCCAGCATTTT
V: TRBV19; D: NA; J: TRBJ2-1; size: NA; CDR3: CASSMTTPPKYNEQFF; DNA: TGTGCCAGTAGTATGACGACTCCCCCGAAGTACAATGAGCAGTTCTTC
V: TRBV2; D: NA; J: TRBJ1-1; size: NA; CDR3: CASSENRENTEAFF; DNA: TGTGCCAGCAGTGAAAACAGGGAGAACACTGAAGCTTTCTTT
V: TRBV29-1; D: NA; J: TRBJ1-3; size: NA; CDR3: CSVARGTGNTIYF; DNA: TGCAGCGTAGCCAGGGGAACTGGAAACACCATATATTTT
V: TRBV7-2; D: TRBD1; J: TRBJ1-2; size: few; CDR3: CASSLYVEGARGYTF; DNA: TGTGCCAGCAGCTTATATGTCGAGGGGGCTAGAGGCTACACCTTC
V: TRBV5-1; D: NA; J: TRBJ2-7; size: few; CDR3: CASSPTGSLEQYF; DNA: TGCGCCAGCAGCCCGACAGGATCCCTGGAGCAGTACTTC
V: TRBV5-1; D: NA; J: TRBJ2-7; size: NA; CDR3: CASSLARGHLYEQYF; DNA: TGCGCCAGCAGCTTGGCCAGGGGCCACCTCTACGAGCAGTACTTC
V: TRBV5-1; D: NA; J: TRBJ2-7; size: NA; CDR3: CASSPTPRGLDEQYF; DNA: TGCGCCAGCAGCCCAACGCCCCGGGGTTTGGACGAGCAGTACTTC
V: TRBV15; D: NA; J: TRBJ1-1; size: NA; CDR3: CATSRDQVNTEAFF; DNA: TGTGCCACCAGCAGAGATCAGGTGAATACTGAAGCTTTCTTT
V: TRBV10-3; D: TRBD2; J: TRBJ2-2; size: many; CDR3: CAISGTSGGTGELFF; DNA: TGTGCCATCAGTGGGACTAGCGGGGGGACCGGGGAGCTGTTTTTT
V: TRBV7-2; D: NA; J: TRBJ2-3; size: few; CDR3: CASSLAGDYTDTQYF; DNA: TGTGCCAGCAGCTTGGCAGGCGACTACACAGATACGCAGTATTTT
V: TRBV7-6; D: NA; J: TRBJ2-3; size: NA; CDR3: CASSLGYGRDTQYF; DNA: TGTGCCAGCAGCTTAGGTTACGGCAGGGATACGCAGTATTTT
V: TRBV7-8; D: NA; J: TRBJ1-1; size: NA; CDR3: CASSYRAGWGAFF; DNA: TGTGCCAGCAGTTATCGTGCAGGGTGGGGAGCTTTCTTT
V: TRBV19; D: TRBD1; J: TRBJ1-2; size: few; CDR3: CASSVIQGAEGYTF; DNA: TGTGCCAGTAGTGTTATTCAGGGGGCGGAGGGCTACACCTTC
V: TRBV4-3; D: NA; J: TRBJ1-2; size: NA; CDR3: CASSQDRSRSNGYTF; DNA: TGCGCCAGCAGCCAAGACCGGTCACGATCCAATGGCTACACCTTC
V: TRBV6-1; D: NA; J: TRBJ1-1; size: few; CDR3: CASSEGGWNTEAFF; DNA: TGTGCCAGCAGTGAAGGAGGGTGGAACACTGAAGCTTTCTTT
V: TRBV7-8; D: NA; J: TRBJ1-1; size: NA; CDR3: CASSFRQGRGNTEAFF; DNA: TGTGCCAGCAGCTTCCGCCAGGGGCGAGGGAACACTGAAGCTTTCTTT
V: TRBV5-8; D: NA; J: TRBJ1-3; size: few; CDR3: CASSLEVSTRSSGNTIYF; DNA: TGTGCCAGCAGCTTGGAAGTTAGCACCCGGAGCTCTGGAAACACCATATATTTT
V: TRBV28; D: NA; J: TRBJ1-2; size: few; CDR3: CASSLQGASTF; DNA: TGTGCCAGCAGTTTACAGGGCGCCAGCACCTTC
V: TRBV7-2; D: NA; J: TRBJ2-3; size: NA; CDR3: CASSQTGLNTQYF; DNA: TGTGCCAGCAGCCAAACAGGGCTAAATACGCAGTATTTT
V: TRBV10-2; D: NA; J: TRBJ2-7; size: few; CDR3: CASSVNLYEQYF; DNA: TGCGCCAGCAGTGTAAATCTCTACGAGCAGTACTTC
V: TRBV14; D: NA; J: TRBJ2-7; size: NA; CDR3: CASSLTGNSYEQYF; DNA: TGTGCCAGCAGCCTCACCGGGAACTCCTACGAGCAGTACTTC
V: TRBV7-9; D: TRBD1; J: TRBJ1-4; size: NA; CDR3: CASSFRGGGDEKLFF; DNA: TGTGCCAGCAGCTTCAGAGGGGGCGGCGATGAAAAACTGTTTTTT
V: TRBV7-9; D: TRBD1; J: TRBJ1-6; size: few; CDR3: CASSTTRDRSSYNSPLHF; DNA: TGTGCCAGCAGCACCACGAGGGACAGGAGCTCCTATAATTCACCCCTCCACTTT
V: TRBV10-3; D: TRBD2; J: TRBJ2-1; size: many; CDR3: CAISGQLGGENEQFF; DNA: TGTGCCATCAGTGGGCAACTGGGGGGGGAAAATGAGCAGTTCTTC
V: TRBV4-3; D: TRBD1; J: TRBJ2-3; size: NA; CDR3: CASSLGGTGSTDTQYF; DNA: TGCGCCAGCAGTCTCGGGGGGACAGGGAGCACAGATACGCAGTATTTT
V: TRBV19; D: NA; J: TRBJ1-4; size: NA; CDR3: CASSPRTANEKLFF; DNA: TGTGCCAGTAGCCCGAGGACAGCAAATGAAAAACTGTTTTTT
V: TRBV2; D: NA; J: TRBJ2-2; size: NA; CDR3: CASSAGGWGGGELFF; DNA: TGTGCCAGCAGTGCAGGGGGTTGGGGAGGCGGGGAGCTGTTTTTT
V: TRBV2; D: TRBD1; J: TRBJ1-5; size: few; CDR3: CASSWDRDQPQHF; DNA: TGTGCCAGCAGTTGGGACAGGGATCAGCCCCAGCATTTT
V: TRBV5-4; D: NA; J: TRBJ1-2; size: NA; CDR3: CASSPNTPGNYGYTF; DNA: TGTGCCAGCAGCCCCAACACACCGGGAAACTATGGCTACACCTTC
V: TRBV4-3; D: NA; J: TRBJ1-6; size: few; CDR3: CASSNPGNNSPLHF; DNA: TGCGCCAGCAGCAACCCGGGGAATAATTCACCCCTCCACTTT
V: TRBV27; D: NA; J: TRBJ2-2; size: NA; CDR3: CASSLSRGSGELFF; DNA: TGTGCCAGCAGTCTTTCTCGGGGTTCCGGGGAGCTGTTTTTT
V: TRBV4-2; D: NA; J: TRBJ1-3; size: NA; CDR3: CASSQYRFSGNTIYF; DNA: TGTGCCAGCAGCCAATACAGGTTTTCGGGAAACACCATATATTTT
V: TRBV5-1; D: TRBD1; J: TRBJ2-3; size: few; CDR3: CASSEGAGPDTQYF; DNA: TGCGCCAGCAGCGAGGGGGCCGGACCAGATACGCAGTATTTT
V: TRBV18; D: TRBD1; J: TRBJ1-5; size: few; CDR3: CASSPGTGDYNQPQHF; DNA: TGTGCCAGCTCACCCGGGACAGGGGATTACAATCAGCCCCAGCATTTT
V: TRBV18; D: TRBD2; J: TRBJ2-7; size: NA; CDR3: CASSPKGGGAYEQYF; DNA: TGTGCCAGCTCACCAAAAGGCGGGGGGGCCTACGAGCAGTACTTC
V: TRBV5-6; D: TRBD1; J: TRBJ1-6; size: NA; CDR3: CASSLYEGATSSPLHF; DNA: TGTGCCAGCAGCTTGTATGAGGGGGCGACTTCGTCACCCCTCCACTTT
V: TRBV7-2; D: NA; J: TRBJ2-2; size: few; CDR3: CASGDRTNTGELFF; DNA: TGTGCCAGCGGCGACAGAACGAACACCGGGGAGCTGTTTTTT
V: TRBV19; D: NA; J: TRBJ2-2; size: NA; CDR3: CASSRARGNTGELFF; DNA: TGTGCCAGTAGTCGGGCGCGGGGGAACACCGGGGAGCTGTTTTTT
V: TRBV6-1; D: NA; J: TRBJ1-2; size: NA; CDR3: CASVQRGGDGYTF; DNA: TGTGCCAGCGTACAGCGGGGCGGGGATGGCTACACCTTC
V: TRBV2; D: NA; J: TRBJ1-2; size: few; CDR3: CASSGGAGDSYGYTF; DNA: TGTGCCAGCAGTGGCGGGGCAGGTGATTCCTATGGCTACACCTTC
V: TRBV29-1; D: NA; J: TRBJ1-2; size: few; CDR3: CSVPTGSNYGYTF; DNA: TGCAGCGTCCCGACTGGGTCTAACTATGGCTACACCTTC